Here is one TCR beta chain with its context. Its binding antigen is unknown. Base qualities are not recorded, but no much larger clone differs from it by a single base. The germline V gene provides CDR1 LGHNA and CDR2 YSLEER. Including cysteine and phenylalanine, the CDR3 has 16 amino acids. Of all the DNA, just the CDR3 is kept, 48 bases in frame from base 1. V sheds 2 bases and J sheds 1 base, leaving 11 bases between their ends. The TCR beta CDR3 regions were amplified from RNA transcripts. For the first round of RT-PCR on the TCR CDR3, the HTBI primer set was used together with the Qiagen OneStep RT-PCR kit. The libraries were constructed in a second round of multiplex PCR and then size-selected and purified. Libraries were sequenced paired-end with 100 bp reads on an Illumina HiSeq2000. The authors' pipeline ran thus. SOAPnuke was used to process the raw data, throwing out any read that contained adapters or uncalled bases, had a mean Phred below 15, or lacked an exact constant-primer or identifier match. COPE v1.2.5 was used to merge high-quality paired reads, and clonotypes were defined as unique nucleotide sequences. MiTCR v1.1 was used to align the clonotypes against IMGT TRBV, TRBD and TRBJ reference segments. Only V-J combinations with frequency above 0.0001, covering approximately 99% of repertoires, were analysed. The TCS score was defined as the ratio of F50 (clonal expansion) to E x V (chaos), calculated using BLOSUM62-based TCRdist between CDR3 peptides within each V-J. Welch's t-statistics and random forest reduced 500 to 550 V-J features to 10 to 15, which were used in a naive Bayes classifier (R e1071). TCRdb reprocessed the public reads (quality trimming at Q25 with fastp, clone calling with MiXCR) and kept in-frame beta chains. A single entry per CDR3 protein holds the most common genes and DNA from its merged rows. The V and J calls and clone size come from TCRdb's table, not from the authors' own analysis. The sample table contains hundreds of thousands of distinct CDR3 sequences; only one count was recorded for approximately 13% of them. 9.2% of the sample comes from the top ten.

This sample was included in a study of T cells in Graves' hyperthyroidism and ophthalmopathy (dated by TCRdb to about 2019). With respect to the entire study: Peripheral blood samples were taken at the time of initial diagnosis, prior to any treatment. Thyroid tissue and blood T-cell repertoires from six or seven Graves' hyperthyroidism patients were also compared in the study. The 95 to 100 discovery patients were randomly divided into training and test sets at a 7:3 ratio. To identify distinguishing TCR V-J signatures, a discovery cohort of around 98 patients was used, comprising 40 to 45 with Graves' ophthalmopathy and around 60 with stable Graves' hyperthyroidism. Prospective prediction of ophthalmopathy was tested in an independent validation cohort consisting of roughly 19 hyperthyroidism patients and around 16 patients who later progressed to ophthalmopathy. The paper reports TCR Vbeta CDR3 sequencing of approximately 130 peripheral blood samples: approximately 41 ophthalmopathy, approximately 74 hyperthyroidism and around 17 progressor patients. After blood sampling, hyperthyroidism patients were treated with methimazole at a starting dose of 30 mg daily, and ophthalmopathy patients were treated with high-dose intravenous methylprednisolone.

What the authors observed across the whole study: Most expanded thyroid clonotypes (frequency above 0.001) were also found in blood, which suggests that blood repertoires may mirror thyroid immune responses. During validation, the model predicted progression to ophthalmopathy a median of approximately six months ahead of onset, with almost 71% sensitivity and 72% to 85% specificity. No statistical method was used to set the sample size in advance, and investigators knew the group allocation. In cross-validation, a model built on a 13 V-J signature told ophthalmopathy apart from stable hyperthyroidism with less than 90% sensitivity and around 83% specificity, and in testing the same model reached 80%/75%.

Stable Graves' hyperthyroidism was defined as no progression to ophthalmopathy during 18 months of follow-up. Hyperthyroidism patients were newly diagnosed, with disease duration under 2 months, and aged 18 to 65 years. Any patient with an uncontrolled infection, another autoimmune disease, pregnancy or lactation was excluded. Diagnoses were based on clinical symptoms, serum thyroxine and TRAb, thyroid ultrasound and orbital computed tomography. PBMCs were separated from under 12 ml of fresh peripheral blood using Ficoll-Paque density gradient centrifugation. Total RNA was extracted using Trizol reagent, and RNA quality was assessed on an Agilent 2100 Bioanalyzer.

The TCR originated in a woman aged 18-29 years with Graves' hyperthyroidism. The sample was blood. The chain couples TRBV4-3 to TRBJ2-2, and perhaps TRBD2 as D gene, on 5 matching bases. DNA sequence: TGCGCCAGCAGCCAACCGAACGGACTGAACACCGGGGAGCTGTTTTTT. Its protein reads: CASSQPNGLNTGELFF.